The clone carrying this T cell receptor beta chain was picked up a small number of times. Its antigen is unidentified. V was cut by 3 bases and J by 0 bases, with 11 bases left in between. The germline gives CDR1 GTSNPN, CDR2 SVGIG (reference sequence). This CDR3 comprises 14 residues. Reverse transcription of all isolated RNA meant that expressed TCRB transcripts were sequenced. The repertoire was sequenced with immunoSEQ multiplex PCR; TCRdb's copy has only in-frame clones and lacks some. The sample shows fewer than 250,000 clones, 55% to 70% of them seen only once. The data originate from a study of beta chain features in type 1 diabetes. Study at large: Across all samples, about 100,000,000 sorted cells were examined.

General study points: In type 1 diabetes patients, VDJ junctions had fewer insertions; deletions at these junctions were more frequent. Within each of all four CD4+ subsets, Type 1 diabetes patients had TCRB CDR3s that were moderately but significantly shorter.

Populations isolated by sorting all had purity greater than 95%. The chain joins TRBV30 to TRBJ2-5; D remains ambiguous. The source is a young man in good health. Sequencing was performed on naive CD4+ T cells from blood. Here the CDR3 DNA reads TGTGCCTGGAGAAGATTAATAAACCAAGAGACCCAGTACTTC. Translating it yields CAWRRLINQETQYF.